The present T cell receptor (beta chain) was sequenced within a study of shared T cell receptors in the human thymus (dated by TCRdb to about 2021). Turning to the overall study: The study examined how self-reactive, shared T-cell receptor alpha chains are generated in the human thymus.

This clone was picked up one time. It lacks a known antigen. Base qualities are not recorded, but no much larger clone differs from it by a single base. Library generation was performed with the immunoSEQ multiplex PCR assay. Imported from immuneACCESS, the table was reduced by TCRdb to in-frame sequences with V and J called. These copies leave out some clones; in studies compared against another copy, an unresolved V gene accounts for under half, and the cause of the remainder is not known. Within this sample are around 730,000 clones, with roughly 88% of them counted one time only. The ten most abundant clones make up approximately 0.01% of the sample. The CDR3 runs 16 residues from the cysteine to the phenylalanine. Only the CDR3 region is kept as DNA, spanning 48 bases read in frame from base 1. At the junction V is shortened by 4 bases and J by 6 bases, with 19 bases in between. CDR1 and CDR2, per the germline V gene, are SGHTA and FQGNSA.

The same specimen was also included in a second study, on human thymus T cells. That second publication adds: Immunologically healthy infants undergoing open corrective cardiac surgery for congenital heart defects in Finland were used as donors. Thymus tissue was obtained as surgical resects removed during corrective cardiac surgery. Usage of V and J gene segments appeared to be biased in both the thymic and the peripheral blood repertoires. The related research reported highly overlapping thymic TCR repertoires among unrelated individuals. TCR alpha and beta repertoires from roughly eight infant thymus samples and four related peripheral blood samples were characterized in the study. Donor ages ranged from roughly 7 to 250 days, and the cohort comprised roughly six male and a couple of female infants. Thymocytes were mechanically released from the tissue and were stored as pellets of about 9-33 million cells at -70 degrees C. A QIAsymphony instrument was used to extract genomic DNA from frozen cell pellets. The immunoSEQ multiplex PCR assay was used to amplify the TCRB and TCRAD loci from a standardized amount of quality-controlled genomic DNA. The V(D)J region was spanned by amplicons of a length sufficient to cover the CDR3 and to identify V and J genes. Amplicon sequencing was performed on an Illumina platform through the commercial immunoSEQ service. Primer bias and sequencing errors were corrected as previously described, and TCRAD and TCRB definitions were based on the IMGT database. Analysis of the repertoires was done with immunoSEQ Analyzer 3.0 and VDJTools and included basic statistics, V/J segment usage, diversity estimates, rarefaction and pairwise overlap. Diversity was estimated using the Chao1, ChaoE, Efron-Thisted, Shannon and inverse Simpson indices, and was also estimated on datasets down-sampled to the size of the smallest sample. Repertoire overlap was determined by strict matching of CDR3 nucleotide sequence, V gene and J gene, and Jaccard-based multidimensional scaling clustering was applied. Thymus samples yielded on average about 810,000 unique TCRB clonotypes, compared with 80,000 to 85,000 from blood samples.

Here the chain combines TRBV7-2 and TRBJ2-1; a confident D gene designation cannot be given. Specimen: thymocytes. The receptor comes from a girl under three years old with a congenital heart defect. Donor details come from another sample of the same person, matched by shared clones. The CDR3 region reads CASSSEYYPEFNEQFF. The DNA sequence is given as TGTGCCAGCAGCTCGGAGTATTATCCTGAGTTCAATGAGCAGTTCTTC.